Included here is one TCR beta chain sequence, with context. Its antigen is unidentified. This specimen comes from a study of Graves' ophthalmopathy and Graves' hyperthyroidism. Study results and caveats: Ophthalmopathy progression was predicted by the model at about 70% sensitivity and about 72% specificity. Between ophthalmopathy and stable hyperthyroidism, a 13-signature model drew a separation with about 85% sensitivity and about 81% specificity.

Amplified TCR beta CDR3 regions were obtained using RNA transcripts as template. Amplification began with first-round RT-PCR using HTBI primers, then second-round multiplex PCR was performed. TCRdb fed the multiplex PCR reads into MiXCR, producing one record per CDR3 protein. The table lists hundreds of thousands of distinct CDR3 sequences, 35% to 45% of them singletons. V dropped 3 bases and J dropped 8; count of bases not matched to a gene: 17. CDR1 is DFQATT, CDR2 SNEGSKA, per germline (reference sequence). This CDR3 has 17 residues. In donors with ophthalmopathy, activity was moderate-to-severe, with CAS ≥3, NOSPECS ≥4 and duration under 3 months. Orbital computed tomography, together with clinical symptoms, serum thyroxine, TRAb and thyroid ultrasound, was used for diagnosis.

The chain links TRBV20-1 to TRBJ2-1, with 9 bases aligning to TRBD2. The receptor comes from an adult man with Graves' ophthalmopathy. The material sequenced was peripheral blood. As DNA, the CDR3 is TGCAGTGCTAGTACGGTCCGGGGGCGGGGGGGCCAAGATGAGCAGTTCTTC. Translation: CSASTVRGRGGQDEQFF.